These 23 T cell receptor beta chains came from one sample sequenced in a study of blood T cell repertoires in COVID-19. TCRdb's table, derived via immunoSEQ multiplex PCR, lists solely in-frame clones and lacks some. This sample has just over 60,000 clones, with approximately 79% found just once. Sequenced material: peripheral blood. These receptors all stem from an elderly woman with active or convalescent COVID-19.

The rearrangement joins TRBV6-6 to TRBJ2-7; the match to TRBD2 covers 8 bases. Germline V gene sequence: CDR1 MNHNY, CDR2 SVGAGI (reference sequence). Germline trimming cut 6 bases from V and 1 base from J; bases unmatched to any gene: 8. This CDR3 has 15 residues. The CDR3 spells CASRIGGANSYEQYF. For the CDR3, the DNA is TGTGCCAGCAGAATCGGGGGGGCTAATTCCTACGAGCAGTACTTC.

The chain is built from TRBV7-9 and TRBJ1-2; TRBD1 matches at 8 bases. Germline CDR1 SEHNR, CDR2 FQNEAQ (reference sequence). The CDR3 totals 13 residues. V dropped 4 bases and J dropped 8; count of bases not matched to a gene: 6. In DNA, the CDR3 is TGTGCCAGCAGCTCTACAGGGGGATTAGGCTACACCTTC. This codes for CASSSTGGLGYTF. The variable domain in full, completed from reference TRBV7-9 and TRBJ1-2, reads DTGVSQNPRHKITKRGQNVTFRCDPISEHNRLYWYRQTLGQGPEFLTYFQNEAQLEKSRLLSDRFSAERPKGSFSTLEIQRTEQGDSAMYLCASSSTGGLGYTFGSGTRLTVV.

This chain uses TRBV18 with TRBJ1-1, with D maybe TRBD1 (5 bases). V gave up 3 bases and J gave up 3 bases, with 11 bases separating them. CDR1 is KGHSH and CDR2 is LQKENI in the germline V gene. The CDR3 is made up of 14 amino acids. This chain's CDR3 is CASSPSQAHTEAFF. The CDR3 bases are TGTGCCAGCTCACCTTCACAGGCCCACACTGAAGCTTTCTTT.

V is TRBV3-1 (or the pseudogene TRBV3-2) and J is TRBJ2-2; D may be TRBD1 (6 bases). The CDR3 extends over 13 amino acids. Germline CDR1 and CDR2: LGHDT and YNNKEL (reference sequence). V was shortened by 7 bases and J by 5 bases, with 11 bases between the two germline ends. The chain's CDR3 is CASTRRGTGELFF. CDR3 nucleotides: TGTGCCAGCACTCGAAGGGGGACCGGGGAGCTGTTTTTT.

J is TRBJ1-2 and V is TRBV5-4; TRBD1 matches at 7 bases. Germline CDR1 is SGHNT and CDR2 is YYREEE (reference sequence). V lost 3 bases and J lost 7; bases outside the gene matches: 9. The CDR3 has 14 amino acids. CDR3 nucleotides: TGTGCCAGCAGCTGGACCCAGGGGGGAAGTGGCTACACCTTC. Translated, it gives CASSWTQGGSGYTF.

V usage is TRBV4-1 and J usage is TRBJ1-2; D ambiguous. This CDR3 contains 14 residues. Germline CDR1 and CDR2: MGHRA and YSYEKL. V shed 2 bases and J shed 2 bases, with 9 bases lying between them. The CDR3 loop reads CASSQQIENYGYTF. The CDR3 bases are TGCGCCAGCAGCCAACAAATAGAGAACTATGGCTACACCTTC.

The V call is TRBV6-1, the J call TRBJ2-3; 7 bases map to TRBD2. The CDR3 runs to 16 residues. The J segment lost 2 bases and the V segment lost 4 bases, leaving 9 bases of the junction unmatched. Per the germline V gene, CDR1 is MNHNS and CDR2 is SASEGT. The CDR3 sequence is CASSGGRVVLTDTQYF. The CDR3, as DNA: TGTGCCAGCAGTGGAGGGAGGGTAGTTCTCACAGATACGCAGTATTTT.

This clone was counted once. The genes are TRBV9 and TRBJ1-1; 8 nucleotides line up with TRBD1. Germline CDR1 reads SGDLS; CDR2 reads YYNGEE. The trim removed 3 bases at V and 1 base at J, leaving 11 bases unmatched. The CDR3 is 17 amino acids. The CDR3 is CASSARLWTGTNTEAFF. Written as DNA, the CDR3 is TGTGCCAGCAGCGCCCGGCTATGGACAGGGACGAACACTGAAGCTTTCTTT.

The V gene is TRBV5-1, the J gene TRBJ1-1; D call uncertain. The germline V gene has CDR1 SGHRS and CDR2 YFSETQ. CDR3 length equals 15 residues. V was shortened by 0 bases and J by 1 base, with 10 bases between the two germline ends. The DNA for the CDR3 is TGCGCCAGCAGCTTGGTACACCCGGGGAACACTGAAGCTTTCTTT. Its translation: CASSLVHPGNTEAFF.

The chain recombines TRBV15 with TRBJ1-1; perhaps TRBD1 as D (6 bases). Trimming shortened V by 5 bases and J by 7 bases, and 14 bases separated the two germline ends. Germline CDR1 is LNHNV and CDR2 is YYDKDF (reference sequence). The CDR3 runs 13 residues. CDR3 sequence: CATSADRTIEAFF. For the CDR3, the DNA is TGTGCCACCAGCGCCGACAGGACCATTGAAGCTTTCTTT.

This chain joins TRBV4-1 and TRBJ2-5; the match to TRBD1 covers 7 bases. The CDR3 runs 16 residues. Germline assignment: CDR1 MGHRA and CDR2 YSYEKL. After removal of 1 base from V and 4 bases from J, the junction contained 9 bases not matched to a gene. CDR3 nucleotides: TGCGCCAGCAGCCAAGGCGCGAGGGGGCGAGGAGAGACCCAGTACTTC. It specifies CASSQGARGRGETQYF.

The V call is TRBV12-3 or TRBV12-4, the J call TRBJ2-3, with D possibly TRBD2 on 5 matching bases. The CDR3 consists of 12 residues. The V and J ends lost 4 bases and 9 bases respectively, with 11 bases between them. CDR3 loop: CASSSSSRTQYF. CDR3 in DNA: TGTGCCAGCAGTTCTAGCTCTCGGACGCAGTATTTT.

V gene TRBV5-5 combines with J gene TRBJ2-6, with TRBD1 matching 10 bases. This CDR3 has 17 residues. V was pared by 2 bases and J by 0 bases, with 2 bases of the junction left unmatched. From germline, CDR1 is SGHKS and CDR2 YYEKEE (reference sequence). CDR3 sequence (DNA): TGTGCCAGCAGCTTCCGGACAGGGGGCTCTGGGGCCAACGTCCTGACTTTC. This codes for CASSFRTGGSGANVLTF.

The V gene is TRBV5-4, the J gene TRBJ2-5, with D perhaps TRBD1 (6 bases). The length of the CDR3 is 14 residues. Germline values: CDR1 SGHNT, CDR2 YYREEE (reference sequence). The V end was cut by 0 bases, the J end by 3 bases, with 9 bases between. This chain's CDR3 is CASSLETGKETQYF. Written as DNA, the CDR3 is TGTGCCAGCAGCTTGGAAACAGGGAAAGAGACCCAGTACTTC.

The V call is TRBV5-6, the J call TRBJ1-1; D is unresolved. The germline V gene encodes CDR1 SGHDT and CDR2 YYEEEE. The V gene lost 4 bases and the J gene lost 7 bases, with 11 bases spanning the gap. The CDR3 has 12 amino acids. The CDR3 spells CASSRGVGEAFF. The DNA for the CDR3 is TGTGCCAGCAGCCGCGGGGTCGGTGAAGCTTTCTTT.

This clone was recorded once. V gene TRBV6-5 combines with J gene TRBJ1-4; D is unclear. Germline-derived CDR1 and CDR2 are MNHEY and SVGAGI. V was clipped by 6 bases and J by 3 bases, with 11 bases between them. CDR3 size: 14 residues. This CDR3 reads CASRAGSSNEKLFF. CDR3 bases: TGTGCCAGCAGGGCGGGGAGCTCTAATGAAAAACTGTTTTTT.

This rearrangement joins TRBV5-5 to TRBJ2-3; TRBD2 might be the D (5 bases). V lost 1 base and J 2 bases, leaving 11 bases between the germline ends. Germline-derived CDR1 and CDR2 are SGHKS and YYEKEE (reference sequence). CDR3 size: 15 residues. The CDR3 DNA reads TGTGCCAGCAGCTTGCAGCGGCGGGCCACAGATACGCAGTATTTT. This codes for CASSLQRRATDTQYF.

This clone has at least ten counts. The chain couples TRBV5-1 to TRBJ1-3; maybe TRBD1 (6 bases). The CDR3 length is 14 residues. Per germline, CDR1 SGHRS and CDR2 YFSETQ. The V end was cut by 4 bases, the J end by 0 bases, with 8 bases between. The CDR3 DNA reads as TGCGCCAGCAGCCAGACAGGCTCTGGAAACACCATATATTTT. Encoded protein: CASSQTGSGNTIYF.

This clone was observed a few times. The chain combines TRBV18 with TRBJ1-2; D not resolved. Germline CDR1 and CDR2: KGHSH and LQKENI. The CDR3 is made up of 14 amino acids. V was cut by 0 bases and J by 1 base, with 6 bases left in between. The CDR3 reads CASSPPSGNYGYTF. The CDR3 DNA follows: TGTGCCAGCTCACCACCCAGTGGTAACTATGGCTACACCTTC.

The chain joins TRBV2 to TRBJ1-2, with TRBD1 as a possible D gene (5 bases). CDR1 is SNHLY, CDR2 FYNNEI, per germline. The CDR3 sequence is 13 residues long. Trimming pared 5 bases from V and 8 bases from J, leaving 15 bases between. CDR3: CASSRGEALGYTF. In DNA, the CDR3 is TGTGCCAGCAGTAGGGGTGAAGCTCTGGGCTACACCTTC.

V is TRBV6-5 and J is TRBJ2-7; 9 nucleotides agree with TRBD1. CDR1 and CDR2 from the germline V gene are MNHEY and SVGAGI. The CDR3 is 15 residues long. V shed 6 bases and J 3 bases; nucleotides not matched to a gene: 9. This CDR3 is CASRLGTGLFYEQYF. The DNA of the CDR3 is TGTGCCAGCAGATTAGGGACAGGGTTATTCTACGAGCAGTACTTC.

The gene calls are TRBV10-3 and TRBJ1-5; tentative D call: TRBD1 (5 bases). V was shortened by 0 bases and J by 5 bases, with 8 bases between the two germline ends. CDR1 is ENHRY and CDR2 is SYGVKD in the germline V gene. The CDR3 covers 14 residues. CDR3 protein: CAISESGGDQPQHF. The CDR3 DNA reads TGTGCCATCAGTGAGTCCGGGGGAGATCAGCCCCAGCATTTT.

The chain has TRBV11-2 and TRBJ1-1; the match to TRBD1 covers 10 bases. This CDR3 comprises 14 residues. Germline V gene lookup returns CDR1 SGHAT and CDR2 FQNNGV. Losses at the gene ends were 4 bases for V and 7 bases for J; bases not matched to a gene: 6. Here the CDR3 DNA reads TGTGCCAGCAGCTCCGGGACAGGGGAGGGTGAAGCTTTCTTT. This gives the protein CASSSGTGEGEAFF. The variable domain in full, completed from reference TRBV11-2 and TRBJ1-1, reads EAGVAQSPRYKIIEKRQSVAFWCNPISGHATLYWYQQILGQGPKLLIQFQNNGVVDDSQLPKDRFSAERLKGVDSTLKIQPAKLEDSAVYLCASSSGTGEGEAFFGQGTRLTVV.